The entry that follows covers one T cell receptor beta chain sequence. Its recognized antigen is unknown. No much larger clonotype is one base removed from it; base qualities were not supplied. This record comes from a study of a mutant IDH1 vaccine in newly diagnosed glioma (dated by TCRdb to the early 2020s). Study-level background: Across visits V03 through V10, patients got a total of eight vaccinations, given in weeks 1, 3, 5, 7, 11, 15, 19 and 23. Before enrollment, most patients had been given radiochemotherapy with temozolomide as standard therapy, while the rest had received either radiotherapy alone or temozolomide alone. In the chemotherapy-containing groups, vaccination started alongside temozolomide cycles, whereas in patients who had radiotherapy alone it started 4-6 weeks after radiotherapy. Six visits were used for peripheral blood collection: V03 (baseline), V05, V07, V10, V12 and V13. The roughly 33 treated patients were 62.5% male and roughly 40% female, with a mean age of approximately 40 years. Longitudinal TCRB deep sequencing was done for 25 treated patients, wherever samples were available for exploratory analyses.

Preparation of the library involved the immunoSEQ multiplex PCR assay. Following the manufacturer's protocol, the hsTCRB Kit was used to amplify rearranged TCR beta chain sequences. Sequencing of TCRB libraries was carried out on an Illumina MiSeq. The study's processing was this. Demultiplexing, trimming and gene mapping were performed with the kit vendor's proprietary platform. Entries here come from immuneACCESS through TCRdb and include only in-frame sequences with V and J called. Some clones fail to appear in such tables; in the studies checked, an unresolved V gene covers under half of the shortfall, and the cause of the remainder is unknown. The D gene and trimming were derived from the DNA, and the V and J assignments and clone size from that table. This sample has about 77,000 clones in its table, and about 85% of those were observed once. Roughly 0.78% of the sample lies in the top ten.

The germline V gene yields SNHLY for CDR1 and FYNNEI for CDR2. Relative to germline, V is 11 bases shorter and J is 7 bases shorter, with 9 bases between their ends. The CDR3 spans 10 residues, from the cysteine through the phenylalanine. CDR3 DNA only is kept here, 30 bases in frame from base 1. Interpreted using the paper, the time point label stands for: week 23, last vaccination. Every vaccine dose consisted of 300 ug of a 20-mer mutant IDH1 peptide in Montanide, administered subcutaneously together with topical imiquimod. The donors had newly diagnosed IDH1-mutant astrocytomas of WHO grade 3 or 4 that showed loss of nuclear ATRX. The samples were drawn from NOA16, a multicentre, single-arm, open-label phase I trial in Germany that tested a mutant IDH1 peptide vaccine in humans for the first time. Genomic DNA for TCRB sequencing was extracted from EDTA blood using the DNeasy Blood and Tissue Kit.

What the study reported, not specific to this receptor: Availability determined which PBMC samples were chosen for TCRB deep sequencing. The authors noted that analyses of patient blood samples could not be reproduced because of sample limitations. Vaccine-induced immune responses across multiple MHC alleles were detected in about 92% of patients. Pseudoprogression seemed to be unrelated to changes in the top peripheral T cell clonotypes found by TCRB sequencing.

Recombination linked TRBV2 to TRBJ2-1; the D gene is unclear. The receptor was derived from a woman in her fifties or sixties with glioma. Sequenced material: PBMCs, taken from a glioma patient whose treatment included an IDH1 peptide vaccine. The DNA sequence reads TGTGCCTCCGAAGGGAATGAGCAGTTCTTC. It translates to CASEGNEQFF.